These 22 T cell receptor beta chains share one sample of origin, sequenced in a study of Ad26.COV2.S vaccination and SARS-CoV-2 variants. Documented treatment: 15 to 20 received Ad26.COV2.S at low or high dose, single or two shots; about 5 received placebo; per-sample allocation not given. Samples analyzed were those drawn on day 63 after the first vaccine or placebo injection. The table came from immunoSEQ multiplex PCR; TCRdb's copy has only in-frame clones and leaves some out. The sample holds about 480,000 clones; around 88% are singletons and the top ten take roughly 13%. This material consisted of peripheral blood, taken in a trial of Ad26.COV2.S vaccine versus placebo. The receptors come from a person between 18 and 60 years old who received the Ad26.COV2.S COVID-19 vaccine or a placebo.

This chain joins TRBV19 and TRBJ1-5, with D tentatively TRBD1 (6 bases). The CDR3 sequence is 17 residues long. V shed 1 base and J shed 4 bases, with 17 bases lying between them. Germline V CDR1 and CDR2: LNHDA, SQIVND (reference sequence). CDR3 nucleotides: TGTGCCAGTAGTATAGCATCAAGGGGGTTGTCAAATCAGCCCCAGCATTTT. Encoded protein: CASSIASRGLSNQPQHF. The full variable domain, completed using reference TRBV19 and TRBJ1-5, is DGGITQSPKYLFRKEGQNVTLSCEQNLNHDAMYWYRQDPGQGLRLIYYSQIVNDFQKGDIAEGYSVSREKKESFPLTVTSAQKNPTAFYLCASSIASRGLSNQPQHFGDGTRLSIL.

The chain's CDR3 is CAFSSMATNEKLFF. The CDR3 DNA sequence: TGTGCCTTTTCCTCAATGGCAACTAATGAAAAACTGTTTTTT. V and J are TRBV30 and TRBJ1-4; D uncertain. The CDR3 is made up of 14 amino acids. V was shortened by 7 bases and J by 0 bases, with 12 bases between the two germline ends. Looked up from germline, CDR1 is GTSNPN and CDR2 is SVGIG (reference sequence).

The gene calls are TRBV5-5 and TRBJ2-7; 8 bases line up with TRBD2. The length of the CDR3 is 15 residues. J gave up 4 bases and V 4 bases, and 10 bases lay outside the gene matches. CDR1 is SGHKS, CDR2 YYEKEE, per germline (reference sequence). CDR3 sequence: CASSQGPGLGYEQYF. The CDR3 nucleotides read TGTGCCAGCAGCCAGGGACCGGGACTAGGTTACGAGCAGTACTTC.

On this clone: The junction and the germline gene differ at one end; a read error may be behind it. This sequence joins TRBV2 and TRBJ2-1; perhaps TRBD1 as D (6 bases). The CDR3 runs 15 residues. Per the germline V gene, CDR1 is SNHLY and CDR2 is FYNNEI. This CDR3 is CASREARGSYNEQFF. CDR3 coding DNA: TGTGCCAGCAGAGAAGCCAGGGGTTCCTACAATGAGCAGTTCTTC. Full variable domain (remainder filled in from reference TRBV2 and TRBJ2-1): EPEVTQTPSHQVTQMGQEVILRCVPISNHLYFYWYRQILGQKVEFLVSFYNNEISEKSEIFDDQFSVERPDGSNFTLKIRSTKLEDSAMYFCASREARGSYNEQFFGPGTRLTVL.

This chain joins TRBV3-1 (or the pseudogene TRBV3-2) and TRBJ1-3, with 8 positions matching TRBD1. CDR3 length: 15 residues. The V and J ends lost 1 base and 9 bases, in that order; junction bases with no gene match: 8. Germline CDR1 and CDR2: LGHDT and YNNKEL (reference sequence). CDR3 DNA: TGTGCCAGCAGCCAAGGCGCAGGGGGCCGAGTCACCATATATTTT. As protein: CASSQGAGGRVTIYF.

On this clone: This could be a read error, since a much larger clone is one nucleotide away. This sample includes further DNA sequences coding for the same CDR3. CDR3 sequence reads: CASSASYEQYF. In DNA form, the CDR3 reads TGTGCCAGCAGTGCCTCCTACGAGCAGTACTTC. The chain joins TRBV28 to TRBJ2-7; no firm D call. CDR1 and CDR2 (germline): MDHEN, SYDVKM. CDR3 length equals 11 residues. V was cut by 5 bases and J by 0 bases, with 2 bases left in between.

V is TRBV2 and J is TRBJ1-1; the D gene is possibly TRBD1 (6 bases). This CDR3 has 14 amino acids. V gave up 5 bases and J gave up 5 bases, with 15 bases separating them. Germline lookup yields CDR1 SNHLY and CDR2 FYNNEI. The CDR3 region is CASSQVRGKTEAFF. The CDR3 DNA is TGTGCCAGCAGTCAAGTAAGGGGGAAGACTGAAGCTTTCTTT.

The rearrangement links TRBV28 to TRBJ1-6; D is possibly TRBD1 (5 bases). CDR3 length: 16 amino acids. The V end was cut by 1 base, the J end by 0 bases, with 7 bases between. The germline gives CDR1 MDHEN, CDR2 SYDVKM. CDR3: CASSLFQGSYNSPLHF. In nucleotides, the CDR3 is TGTGCCAGCAGTTTATTTCAGGGCTCCTATAATTCACCCCTCCACTTT.

This clone was found once. The chain carries TRBV5-4 and TRBJ2-3, with 8 nucleotides matching TRBD1. V gave up 6 bases and J gave up 4 bases; unmatched junction bases: 7. The CDR3 has 14 amino acids. The germline gives CDR1 SGHNT, CDR2 YYREEE (reference sequence). The CDR3 is CASTHRGTADTQYF. The CDR3 nucleotides read TGTGCCAGCACCCACAGGGGGACCGCAGATACGCAGTATTTT.

The chain links TRBV10-3 to TRBJ2-2; TRBD1 matches at 7 bases. The CDR3 is 15 amino acids. Trimming removed 4 bases from V and 6 bases from J; junction bases left unmatched: 8. Germline V gene data show CDR1 as ENHRY and CDR2 as SYGVKD. The CDR3 sequence is CAISVSTGVAGELFF. CDR3 nucleotides: TGTGCCATCAGTGTATCTACAGGGGTGGCCGGGGAGCTGTTTTTT.

V gene TRBV2 combines with J gene TRBJ2-7; 7 nucleotides line up with TRBD2. Germline CDR1 reads SNHLY; CDR2 reads FYNNEI. V lost 4 bases, J lost 7 bases, and 10 bases stayed unmatched. This CDR3 contains 14 residues. The DNA for the CDR3 is TGTGCCAGCAGTGCGACGGGAGGCTCCCTGGAGCAGTACTTC. This codes for CASSATGGSLEQYF.

This chain connects TRBV2 to TRBJ1-4; a possible D gene is TRBD1 (5 bases). V gave up 8 bases and J gave up 7 bases, with 20 bases separating them. Germline assignment: CDR1 SNHLY and CDR2 FYNNEI. This CDR3 spans 15 amino acids. The CDR3 loop reads CASVGLGGGREKLFF. CDR3 nucleotides: TGTGCCAGCGTTGGGCTGGGCGGGGGTCGTGAAAAACTGTTTTTT.

This chain uses TRBV11-2 with TRBJ2-1; TRBD2 matches at 12 bases. V dropped 1 base and J dropped 8; count of bases not matched to a gene: 6. Per germline, CDR1 SGHAT and CDR2 FQNNGV. The length of the CDR3 is 16 residues. The CDR3 sequence is CASSLGGLAGRDEQFF. CDR3 bases: TGTGCCAGCAGCTTAGGGGGACTAGCGGGTAGGGATGAGCAGTTCTTC. Combining the CDR3 with reference TRBV11-2 and TRBJ2-1 gives the whole variable domain EAGVAQSPRYKIIEKRQSVAFWCNPISGHATLYWYQQILGQGPKLLIQFQNNGVVDDSQLPKDRFSAERLKGVDSTLKIQPAKLEDSAVYLCASSLGGLAGRDEQFFGPGTRLTVL.

V is TRBV6-5 and J is TRBJ2-3; D is ambiguous. The V gene's germline CDR1 is MNHEY and CDR2 SVGAGI. Trimming shortened V by 6 bases and J by 3 bases, and 4 bases separated the two germline ends. This CDR3 is 11 amino acids long. Here the CDR3 reads CASRRTDTQYF. The CDR3 DNA follows: TGTGCCAGCAGGCGAACAGATACGCAGTATTTT.

This chain joins TRBV6-5 and TRBJ2-7, with TRBD2 matching over 9 bases. Germline V gene sequence: CDR1 MNHEY, CDR2 SVGAGI. With 8 bases clipped from V and 3 bases from J, the junction kept 5 bases outside the gene matches. This CDR3 has 13 residues. Here the CDR3 reads CASGKRGDYEQYF. For the CDR3, the DNA is TGTGCCAGCGGCAAGCGGGGGGACTACGAGCAGTACTTC.

This rearrangement joins TRBV19 to TRBJ1-1, with D possibly matching TRBD1 (6 bases). The CDR3 runs to 15 residues. CDR1 LNHDA and CDR2 SQIVND come from the germline V gene (reference sequence). Trimming took 5 bases from V and 4 from J, leaving 17 bases between them. DNA of the CDR3: TGTGCCAGTAGTCCAAAGACAGGTGGATCCACTGAAGCTTTCTTT. Amino acid sequence: CASSPKTGGSTEAFF.

About this clone itself: The same CDR3 also results from other DNA sequences found in this sample. The V call is TRBV3-1 (or the pseudogene TRBV3-2), the J call TRBJ1-2; D is ambiguous. Trimming took 3 bases from V and 3 from J, leaving 2 bases between them. The V gene's germline CDR1 is LGHDT and CDR2 YNNKEL (reference sequence). This CDR3 contains 11 residues. The CDR3 region has the DNA TGTGCCAGCAGCCAGGACTATGGCTACACCTTC. It yields the protein CASSQDYGYTF.

This chain connects TRBV12-3 or TRBV12-4 to TRBJ2-7, with 7 nucleotides matching TRBD1. Trimming cost V 3 bases and J 9 bases; bases outside gene matches: 8. This CDR3 region has 13 residues. This chain's CDR3 is CASSLKQGFAQYF. In DNA, the CDR3 is TGTGCCAGCAGTTTGAAACAGGGGTTCGCGCAGTACTTC.

Here the CDR3 reads CASSLAALLVTTNEKLFF. The CDR3 DNA reads as TGTGCCAGCAGCTTAGCTGCCCTACTAGTCACAACTAATGAAAAACTGTTTTTT. V usage is TRBV7-8 and J usage is TRBJ1-4; D is ambiguous. The V gene's germline CDR1 is SGHVS and CDR2 FQNEAQ. The length of the CDR3 is 18 residues. V dropped 0 bases and J dropped 0 bases, with 14 bases sitting between them.

CDR3 in DNA: TGTGCCAGTCGGGAGTTGGTTGAGCAGTTCTTC. Translation gives CASRELVEQFF. The chain employs TRBV12-3 or TRBV12-4 and TRBJ2-1; a possible D gene is TRBD2 (6 bases). This CDR3 is built from 11 residues. Trimming removed 9 bases from V and 9 bases from J, with 12 bases in between.

This clone was recorded only once. The J gene is TRBJ2-1, the V gene TRBV14, with 11 positions matching TRBD2. From germline, CDR1 is SGHDN and CDR2 FVKESK. CDR3 length equals 15 residues. V shed 1 base, J shed 9 bases, and the junction held 5 bases outside the gene matches. The chain's CDR3 is CASSQGLAGGIEQFF. The CDR3 DNA sequence: TGTGCCAGCAGCCAAGGTCTAGCGGGAGGTATTGAGCAGTTCTTC.

The chain links TRBV5-1 to TRBJ2-7; D not resolved. V was pared by 4 bases and J by 2 bases, with 10 bases between. Germline V gene data show CDR1 as SGHRS and CDR2 as YFSETQ. This CDR3 comprises 13 residues. The CDR3 DNA reads TGCGCCAGCAGCCCGGACGGAACCTACGAGCAGTACTTC. It encodes CASSPDGTYEQYF.